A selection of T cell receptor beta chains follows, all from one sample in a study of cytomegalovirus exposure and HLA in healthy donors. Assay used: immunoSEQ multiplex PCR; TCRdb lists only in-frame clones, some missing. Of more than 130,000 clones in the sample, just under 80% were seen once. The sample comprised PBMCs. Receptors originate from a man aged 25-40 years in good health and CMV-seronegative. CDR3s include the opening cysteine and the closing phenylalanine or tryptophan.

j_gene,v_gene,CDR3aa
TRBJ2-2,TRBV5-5,CASSHGGGASPGELFF
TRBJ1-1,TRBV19,CASQDRIMNTEAFF
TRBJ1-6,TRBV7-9,CASSLVGSTPMSPLHF
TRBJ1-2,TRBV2,CASSEAGHGSYGYTF
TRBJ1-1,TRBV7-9,CASSSLGHLNTEAFF
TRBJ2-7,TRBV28,CASSPRQGVTYEQYF
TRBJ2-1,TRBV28,CASSLTGQQFF
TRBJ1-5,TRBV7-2,CASSPDRTYQPQHF
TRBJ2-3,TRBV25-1,CASSEYIGGPSTDTQYF
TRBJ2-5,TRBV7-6,CASSAGETQYF
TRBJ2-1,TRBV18,CASSPRQGNPFNEQFF